This TCR beta chain was observed in a study of T cell responses to AZD1222 COVID-19 vaccine listed by TCRdb under 2021. General notes on the study: AZD1222 recipients given second doses at about 4 weeks or at about 12 weeks were pooled, since spike-specific TCR depth and breadth were not found to differ between the two schedules. A total of just over 230 trial participants underwent TCR sequencing, of whom 200 to 220 received two doses of AZD1222 and around 25 received two doses of the MenACWY control vaccine. Trial participants were enrolled by age into 18-55, 56-69 and 70-plus year subgroups, with roughly 160, 29 and 62 TCR-sequenced participants respectively.

The CDR3 regions of human TCRbeta chains were analyzed by immunosequencing. In the authors' own workflow: TCRs in the repertoires were compared against a reference library of SARS-CoV-2-specific TCRs that had been generated with the MIRA antigen-specificity platform. Breadth was defined as the fraction of unique TCRs that were SARS-CoV-2-associated, and depth was defined as the fraction of total T cells that were SARS-CoV-2-associated. Using the MIRA data, every spike-specific TCR was mapped to the spike region that the TCR reacted to and assigned to either a CD4 or a CD8 class. Log10-transformed breadth and depth values were compared by one-way ANOVA with Sidak's multiple comparisons tests. Sourced from immuneACCESS, this table was stored by TCRdb with only in-frame sequences that have V and J called. A share of the clones is absent; for the studies checked, an unresolved V gene accounts for under half, and the remainder has no known explanation. For V, J and clone size, that table is used; D and trimming come from the DNA. Counted in this sample were about 120,000 clones; about 90% of them appeared once. The ten largest clones capture roughly 13% of the sample.

For this clone: Its antigen target is currently unknown. Base qualities are missing; no much larger clone stands one base away.

This specimen's time point label, per the study, means: baseline before first vaccination. Vaccinee samples were obtained from the UK trials COV001 and COV002, which included a single-blind randomized controlled phase 2/3 trial of AZD1222 (ChAdOx1 nCoV-19) in healthy adults. For TCRbeta chain sequencing, PBMC samples from trial participants were taken at day 0 and at day 28 after the second dose. Broad study findings and their caveats: Conclusions about previously exposed vaccinees were limited because only six AZD1222 recipients were SARS-CoV-2 seropositive at baseline. The whole spike protein was spanned by vaccine-associated CD4 TCRs, and dominant responses were seen in regions 160-218 and 743-854. In the small 56-69-year group, the increase in depth fell short of significance, most likely because of low power. Participants were mostly white British and included more females than males, and it was suggested by the authors that clonal diversity may have been underestimated. Because no samples from the day 14 peak response were available, repertoires could be characterized only after the peak T cell response. After two AZD1222 doses, both the breadth and the depth of spike-specific TCRs were significantly higher than at day 0 and than in MenACWY recipients. Reportedly, almost half of the unique spike-specific TCRs recognized epitopes lying outside the regions that are mutated in the B.1.351 and B.1.1.7 variants.

Looking up the germline V gene yields CDR1 MDHEN and CDR2 SYDVKM. Unmatched junction bases come to 7, with V trimmed by 6 bases and J by 8 bases. The CDR3 numbers 14 residues from cysteine through phenylalanine. Only the CDR3 portion is preserved as DNA: 42 bases, with reading frame beginning at the first base. The sequence came from an adult in good health. This sequence uses TRBV28 and TRBJ1-6, and 7 junctional nucleotides match TRBD1. Here the sequenced sample was peripheral blood, taken on day 0 of AZD1222 vaccination. The sequenced DNA is TGTGCCAGCAGCCCCCGGGACAGTTATTCACCCCTCCACTTT. Translated, it gives CASSPRDSYSPLHF.